The 8 T cell receptor beta chains below all came from one sample that was sequenced in a study of blood T cells in healthy people across ages. It was with a sample-barcoded 5' primer and a J-beta primer mix that a second PCR of roughly 7 to 11 cycles was run. TCRdb independently ran MiXCR on the 5' RACE reads; one entry per CDR3 protein. The sample shows approximately 1.5 million distinct CDR3 sequences, roughly 32% of them seen only once. The specimen was blood. These receptors were collected from a woman aged 25 to 39 in good health.

In this sample, this clonotype turned up once. At one end the junction does not follow the germline gene, possibly because of a read error. This rearrangement joins TRBV7-2 to TRBJ2-1; 10 bases are shared with TRBD1. CDR1 and CDR2 from the germline V gene are SGHTA and FQGNSA. The CDR3 length is 15 residues. CDR3 residues: CASRQTGGPYNKQFF. The CDR3 bases are TGTGCCAGCAGGCAGACAGGGGGCCCGTACAATAAGCAGTTCTTC.

This clonotype was counted ten times or more. The V gene is TRBV9, the J gene TRBJ2-3, with 11 bases lining up with TRBD2. This CDR3 has 17 amino acids. Trimming took 3 bases from V and 2 from J; bases not matched to a gene: 8. Germline V gene sequence: CDR1 SGDLS, CDR2 YYNGEE. The CDR3 loop is CASSEWDSGGVTDTQYF. CDR3 sequence (DNA): TGTGCCAGCAGCGAGTGGGATAGCGGGGGGGTCACAGATACGCAGTATTTT.

This clonotype was counted a single time. The rearrangement joins TRBV7-9 to TRBJ1-5; TRBD1 is a possible D gene (5 bases). The CDR3 is made up of 14 amino acids. V was pared by 5 bases and J by 3 bases, with 11 bases between. The germline CDR1 and CDR2 sequences are SEHNR and FQNEAQ (reference sequence). CDR3 region: CASSPGGVNQPQHF. As DNA, the CDR3 is TGTGCCAGCAGCCCTGGGGGAGTCAATCAGCCCCAGCATTTT.

This chain connects TRBV20-1 to TRBJ2-5, with 9 positions matching TRBD2. There are 15 residues in the CDR3. CDR1 is DFQATT, CDR2 SNEGSKA, per germline (reference sequence). V dropped 0 bases and J dropped 1; count of bases not matched to a gene: 3. The CDR3 sequence is CSARELGLAQETQYF. DNA of the CDR3: TGCAGTGCTAGAGAGCTGGGACTAGCCCAAGAGACCCAGTACTTC.

This clonotype was found many times. The CDR3 sequence is CASSVGRSDGTNYGYTF. The CDR3 nucleotides are TGTGCCAGCAGCGTAGGAAGAAGCGACGGTACTAACTATGGCTACACCTTC. This chain uses TRBV9 with TRBJ1-2; no definite D call. Between the trimmed V and J ends, which lost 0 bases and 0 bases, there was a span of 15 bases. Germline V CDR1 and CDR2: SGDLS, YYNGEE. The CDR3 sequence is 17 residues long. The full variable domain, in which reference TRBV9 and TRBJ1-2 provide the parts outside the CDR3, is DSGVTQTPKHLITATGQRVTLRCSPRSGDLSVYWYQQSLDQGLQFLIQYYNGEERAKGNILERFSAQQFPDLHSELNLSSLELGDSALYFCASSVGRSDGTNYGYTFGSGTRLTVV.

The gene calls are TRBV20-1 and TRBJ2-5, with 10 bases matching TRBD2. The J call may be incorrect, as the DNA end agrees better with TRBJ2-7. This CDR3 comprises 19 residues. Germline lookup yields CDR1 DFQATT and CDR2 SNEGSKA (reference sequence). DNA for the CDR3: TGCAGTGCTTCTCATGAACAGGGACTAGCGACAAGCAATCCCTGCGAGCAGTACTTC. Translating gives CSASHEQGLATSNPCEQYF.

The chain combines TRBV29-1 with TRBJ1-1, with D perhaps TRBD1 (6 bases). V shed 2 bases and J shed 4 bases, with 11 bases lying between them. The V gene's germline CDR1 is SQVTM and CDR2 ANQGSEA. This CDR3 is built from 13 residues. The CDR3 sequence is CSVERGMSTEAFF. The DNA of the CDR3 is TGCAGCGTTGAAAGGGGGATGAGCACTGAAGCTTTCTTT. The whole variable domain, filled in from reference TRBV29-1 and TRBJ1-1, reads SAVISQKPSRDICQRGTSLTIQCQVDSQVTMMFWYRQQPGQSLTLIATANQGSEATYESGFVIDKFPISRPNLTFSTLTVSNMSPEDSSIYLCSVERGMSTEAFFGQGTRLTVV.

This clonotype has more than one count but fewer than ten. This chain links TRBV9 with TRBJ1-6, with 8 bases matching TRBD1. Trimming removed 2 bases from V and 6 bases from J; junction bases left unmatched: 7. The CDR3 extends over 16 amino acids. CDR1 and CDR2 from the germline V gene are SGDLS and YYNGEE. The CDR3 here is CASSVGTGTINSPLHF. Written as DNA, the CDR3 is TGTGCCAGCAGCGTCGGGACAGGCACAATTAATTCACCCCTCCACTTT.